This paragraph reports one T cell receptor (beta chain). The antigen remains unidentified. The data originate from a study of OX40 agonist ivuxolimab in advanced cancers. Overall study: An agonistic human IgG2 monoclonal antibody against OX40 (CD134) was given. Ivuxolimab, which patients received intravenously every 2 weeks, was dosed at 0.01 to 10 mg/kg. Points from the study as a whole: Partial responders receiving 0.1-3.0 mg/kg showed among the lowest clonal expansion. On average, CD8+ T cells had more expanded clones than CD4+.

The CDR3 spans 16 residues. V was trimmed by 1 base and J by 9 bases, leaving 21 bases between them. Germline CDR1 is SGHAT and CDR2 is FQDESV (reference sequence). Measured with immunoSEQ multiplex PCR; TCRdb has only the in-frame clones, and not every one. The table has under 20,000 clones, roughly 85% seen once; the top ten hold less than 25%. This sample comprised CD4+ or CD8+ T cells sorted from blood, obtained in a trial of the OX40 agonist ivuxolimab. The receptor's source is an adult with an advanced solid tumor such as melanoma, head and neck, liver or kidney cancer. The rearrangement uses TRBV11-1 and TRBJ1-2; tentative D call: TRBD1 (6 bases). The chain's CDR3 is CASSLDFPGPGVRYTF. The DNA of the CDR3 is TGTGCCAGCAGCTTAGATTTTCCGGGACCAGGGGTCCGCTACACCTTC.